A single sample gave rise to the 24 T cell receptor beta chains below, sequenced in a study of technical replicates of blood from a handful of donors. Sequenced by immunoSEQ multiplex PCR; TCRdb stores in-frame clones only, minus some. The repertoire holds 65,000 to 85,000 clones, about 96% seen once, with about 0.34% in the top ten. Sequenced sample: T cells isolated from PBMCs. The origin of the receptors is a human donor in good health.

The chain is built from TRBV4-1 and TRBJ2-7; D might be TRBD1 (6 bases). Per germline, CDR1 MGHRA and CDR2 YSYEKL. The length of the CDR3 is 14 residues. Trimming pared 4 bases from V and 6 bases from J, leaving 16 bases between. CDR3 bases: TGCGCCAGCAGCCTGAGGGGGATGGGTGGCGAGCAGTACTTC. It specifies CASSLRGMGGEQYF.

The gene calls are TRBV4-3 and TRBJ2-1, with D maybe TRBD1 (6 bases). The CDR3 loop spans 17 amino acids. Deletions cut 1 base from V and 2 bases from J, with 15 bases between. The germline gives CDR1 LGHNA, CDR2 YSLEER. Written as DNA, the CDR3 is TGCGCCAGCAGCCAAGTTTTCAGGGGAGCACCCTACAATGAGCAGTTCTTC. Residues: CASSQVFRGAPYNEQFF.

The chain links TRBV7-9 to TRBJ2-7, with 11 positions matching TRBD2. CDR1 is SEHNR, CDR2 FQNEAQ, per germline (reference sequence). This CDR3 has 15 amino acids. Germline trimming cut 0 bases from V and 4 bases from J; bases unmatched to any gene: 2. The CDR3 sequence is CASSLASGRGYEQYF. Written as DNA, the CDR3 is TGTGCCAGCAGCTTAGCTAGCGGGAGGGGATACGAGCAGTACTTC.

The rearrangement uses TRBV27 and TRBJ2-7, with 8 bases lining up with TRBD1. Unmatched junction bases numbered 6, after V lost 6 bases and J lost 2 bases. Germline lookup yields CDR1 MNHEY and CDR2 SMNVEV (reference sequence). This CDR3 region has 14 residues. The chain's CDR3 is CASRTGTGPYEQYF. CDR3 bases: TGTGCCAGCAGGACCGGGACAGGCCCCTACGAGCAGTACTTC.

This chain links TRBV2 with TRBJ1-2; TRBD1 matches at 12 bases. In germline, CDR1 is SNHLY, CDR2 FYNNEI. With V trimmed by 5 bases and J by 4 bases, 8 bases remained unmatched. This CDR3 spans 16 amino acids. CDR3 DNA sequence: TGTGCCAGCAGTCCGGGACAGGGGGCGCTTGGCTATGGCTACACCTTC. Amino acid sequence: CASSPGQGALGYGYTF.

The CDR3 region is CASSGLWGELFF. Written as DNA, the CDR3 is TGTGCCAGCAGTGGTCTATGGGGGGAGCTGTTTTTT. The chain uses TRBV6-1 and TRBJ2-2; no firm D call. The CDR3 loop spans 12 amino acids. V lost 4 bases and J 8 bases, leaving 8 bases between the germline ends. Germline-derived CDR1 and CDR2 are MNHNS and SASEGT.

J is TRBJ1-4 and V is TRBV6-6, with 10 bases that match TRBD1. V lost 6 bases, J lost 6 bases, and 4 bases stayed unmatched. Germline values: CDR1 MNHNY, CDR2 SVGAGI (reference sequence). The CDR3 has 14 residues. CDR3 protein: CASSQTGGDEKLFF. DNA for the CDR3: TGTGCCAGCAGCCAGACAGGGGGCGATGAAAAACTGTTTTTT.

The CDR3 here is CASSIAGGTGGFEQYF. CDR3 coding DNA: TGTGCCAGTAGTATCGCCGGTGGGACAGGGGGCTTCGAGCAGTACTTC. The V and J genes are TRBV19 and TRBJ2-7; 12 nucleotides line up with TRBD1. The V gene end was trimmed by 3 bases and the J gene end by 6 bases; junction bases not matched to a gene: 9. Germline loops: CDR1 LNHDA, CDR2 SQIVND (reference sequence). The CDR3 is 16 residues long.

This chain uses TRBV7-2 with TRBJ2-7; maybe TRBD1 (5 bases). This CDR3 is built from 12 residues. Deletions cut 2 bases from V and 7 bases from J, with 9 bases between. The germline gives CDR1 SGHTA, CDR2 FQGNSA. CDR3 loop: CASSLMRQEQYF. The CDR3, as DNA: TGTGCCAGCAGCTTAATGAGACAGGAGCAGTACTTC. The full variable domain, in which reference TRBV7-2 and TRBJ2-7 provide the parts outside the CDR3, is GAGVSQSPSNKVTEKGKDVELRCDPISGHTALYWYRQSLGQGLEFLIYFQGNSAPDKSGLPSDRFSAERTGGSVSTLTIQRTQQEDSAVYLCASSLMRQEQYFGPGTRLTVT.

The chain carries TRBV6-5 and TRBJ1-1; no clear D gene. Trimming stripped 6 bases from V and 3 bases from J, with 8 bases between. The germline V gene encodes CDR1 MNHEY and CDR2 SVGAGI. The CDR3 length is 12 residues. In DNA form, the CDR3 reads TGTGCCAGCAGCCGACTGTACACTGAAGCTTTCTTT. Translation: CASSRLYTEAFF.

This chain connects TRBV29-1 to TRBJ1-1; D gene unclear. Germline V gene lookup returns CDR1 SQVTM and CDR2 ANQGSEA. CDR3 length equals 11 residues. The V end lost 7 bases, the J end lost 11 bases, and 17 bases lay between the germline ends. The chain's CDR3 is CSGGEGWDAFF. In nucleotides, the CDR3 is TGCAGCGGGGGAGAGGGTTGGGATGCTTTCTTT.

This clone appeared once. The chain recombines TRBV19 with TRBJ2-5, with D perhaps matching TRBD1 (6 bases). This CDR3 has 13 amino acids. Germline CDR1 and CDR2: LNHDA and SQIVND (reference sequence). The V end lost 4 bases, the J end lost 2 bases, and 8 bases lay between the germline ends. In DNA form, the CDR3 reads TGTGCCAGTAGTAACACAGGGCAAGAGACCCAGTACTTC. The encoded protein is CASSNTGQETQYF.

The V call is TRBV5-6, the J call TRBJ1-3; D gene ambiguous. V was pared by 1 base and J by 0 bases, with 8 bases between. This CDR3 contains 15 residues. CDR1 SGHDT and CDR2 YYEEEE come from the germline V gene. Here the CDR3 DNA reads TGTGCCAGCAGCTTGTATACTCTCTCTGGAAACACCATATATTTT. This codes for CASSLYTLSGNTIYF. Full variable domain (outside the CDR3, taken from reference TRBV5-6 and TRBJ1-3): DAGVTQSPTHLIKTRGQQVTLRCSPKSGHDTVSWYQQALGQGPQFIFQYYEEEERQRGNFPDRFSGHQFPNYSSELNVNALLLGDSALYLCASSLYTLSGNTIYFGEGSWLTVV.

The rearrangement joins TRBV7-9 to TRBJ2-2; possibly TRBD2 for D (6 bases). Per germline, CDR1 SEHNR and CDR2 FQNEAQ (reference sequence). V lost 7 bases to trimming and J lost 7 bases, with 10 bases between them. This CDR3 has 12 residues. CDR3: CASTEGFGELFF. As DNA, the CDR3 is TGTGCCAGCACGGAGGGGTTCGGGGAGCTGTTTTTT.

The J gene is TRBJ1-2, the V gene TRBV14; D perhaps matches TRBD1 (5 bases). Trimming pared 0 bases from V and 7 bases from J, leaving 15 bases between. CDR1 SGHDN and CDR2 FVKESK come from the germline V gene. The CDR3 consists of 15 residues. The CDR3 sequence is CASSQDKGAGSGYTF. The CDR3 DNA follows: TGTGCCAGCAGCCAAGATAAGGGCGCAGGGTCTGGCTACACCTTC.

V usage is TRBV5-6 and J usage is TRBJ2-5; D is perhaps TRBD1 (6 bases). CDR1 and CDR2 (germline): SGHDT, YYEEEE. This CDR3 has 16 amino acids. Trimming shortened V by 6 bases and J by 1 base, and 19 bases separated the two germline ends. Written as DNA, the CDR3 is TGTGCCAGCACGACAACCGACAGGCTACTCCAAGAGACCCAGTACTTC. Its protein is CASTTTDRLLQETQYF.

Details on this clone: A read error may produce the germline difference seen at one junction end. The chain carries TRBV7-7 and TRBJ2-5; the D gene is possibly TRBD1 (6 bases). The length of the CDR3 is 14 residues. Germline V CDR1 and CDR2: SSHAT, FNYEAQ (reference sequence). Here the CDR3 DNA reads TGTGCTAGCAGCTTGGGCCGCAGGGGCGAGACCCAGTACTTC. This encodes CASSLGRRGETQYF.

This chain connects TRBV28 to TRBJ2-2; D not resolved. CDR3 length: 15 amino acids. V lost 1 base to trimming and J lost 0 bases, with 6 bases between them. Germline V lookup: CDR1 MDHEN, CDR2 SYDVKM. The CDR3 nucleotides are TGTGCCAGCAGTTTATTACGGGCGAACACCGGGGAGCTGTTTTTT. It specifies CASSLLRANTGELFF.

This chain connects TRBV5-6 to TRBJ2-2; D not certain. The V gene lost 1 base and the J gene lost 6 bases, with 10 bases spanning the gap. The CDR3 consists of 14 residues. The germline CDR1 and CDR2 sequences are SGHDT and YYEEEE. Here the CDR3 reads CASSLRLLAGELFF. CDR3 bases: TGTGCCAGCAGCTTGAGACTTCTTGCCGGGGAGCTGTTTTTT.

The rearrangement joins TRBV27 to TRBJ2-7; TRBD2 agrees at 9 bases. The length of the CDR3 is 13 residues. Germline values: CDR1 MNHEY, CDR2 SMNVEV (reference sequence). Unmatched junction bases numbered 7, after V lost 10 bases and J lost 3 bases. In nucleotides, the CDR3 is TGTGCCACCCGGACTAGCGATATCTACGAGCAGTACTTC. This sequence encodes CATRTSDIYEQYF.

The chain links TRBV28 to TRBJ2-1; 7 positions match TRBD1. The CDR3 consists of 15 residues. The junction had 6 bases not matched to a gene; V was cut back by 7 bases and J by 0 bases. CDR1 and CDR2 (germline): MDHEN, SYDVKM. The CDR3 sequence: CASNRGASSYNEQFF. In DNA, the CDR3 is TGTGCCAGCAACAGGGGCGCGAGCTCCTACAATGAGCAGTTCTTC.

This clone was seen once. V is TRBV18 and J is TRBJ1-5; D uncertain. V was trimmed by 1 base and J by 8 bases, leaving 9 bases between them. CDR3 size: 13 residues. Per germline, CDR1 KGHSH and CDR2 LQKENI. CDR3 coding DNA: TGTGCCAGCTCACCACACAGAAAAGAGCCCCAGCATTTT. Translating it yields CASSPHRKEPQHF.

The chain combines TRBV6-5 with TRBJ2-7, with unresolved D. The germline V and J ends were trimmed by 9 bases and 0 bases, with 12 bases remaining between them. This CDR3 region has 13 residues. Per germline, CDR1 MNHEY and CDR2 SVGAGI. This chain's CDR3 is CASRVTGSYEQYF. The CDR3 coding sequence is TGTGCCAGTCGGGTAACGGGCTCCTACGAGCAGTACTTC.

The rearrangement joins TRBV7-2 to TRBJ2-5, with D possibly TRBD2 on 5 matching bases. Per the germline V gene, CDR1 is SGHTA and CDR2 is FQGNSA. This CDR3 is 11 amino acids long. The V gene lost 0 bases and the J gene lost 14 bases, with 10 bases spanning the gap. The CDR3 region is CASSLAGAPYF. CDR3 in DNA: TGTGCCAGCAGCTTAGCGGGAGCCCCTTACTTC.